The clone carrying this TCR beta chain has just a few counts. What it recognizes is unknown. Per germline, CDR1 SGHDT and CDR2 YYEEEE. V was cut by 1 base and J by 2 bases, with 12 bases left in between. The CDR3 contains 15 residues. The data stem from a study of cytomegalovirus exposure and HLA in healthy donors. Points from the study as a whole: The study recorded 160 or so TCR beta chains that were cytomegalovirus-associated. The authors later found TCR association rates varying by HLA locus, with DRB1 most and HLA-C fewest.

PCR primers comprised 60 Vbeta and 13 Jbeta primers. Measured with immunoSEQ multiplex PCR; TCRdb has only the in-frame clones, and not every one. Of some 180,000 clones in the sample, 65% to 90% were seen once. This chain uses TRBV5-6 with TRBJ1-2; a possible D gene is TRBD1 (6 bases). Sequencing used PBMCs. The clonotype originates from a woman in her forties or fifties in good health and CMV-seronegative. CDR3 residues: CASSLFTGSNYGYTF. DNA for the CDR3: TGTGCCAGCAGCTTGTTTACAGGGTCGAACTATGGCTACACCTTC.